This entry lists 27 T cell receptor beta chains sequenced from one sample in a study of tumor-infiltrating lymphocytes in primary liver carcinoma. Starting material for RNA and DNA co-extraction consisted of 20-30 mg of unsorted bulk tissue. Total RNA amounting to roughly 0.5 ug was the source from which TCR beta cDNA was made with a constant-region primer. Three rounds of nested multiplex PCR with slightly modified ARM-PCR produced TCR beta libraries. With TRBV1-TRBV30 forward primers and a C-beta reverse primer, the first two PCR rounds were run for approximately 9 cycles each. A single record per CDR3 protein comes from TCRdb applying MiXCR to the multiplex PCR reads. The repertoire holds approximately 24,000 distinct CDR3 sequences, 60% to 85% seen once, with about 47% in the top ten. Source material: liver tumor tissue from sampling region 3. Subset denoted: tumor region T3, left-lateral pole. Receptor source: a middle-aged man with primary liver carcinoma and hepatitis B virus infection.

This chain connects TRBV6-2 or TRBV6-3 to TRBJ2-7; TRBD2 is a possible D gene (6 bases). V was clipped by 9 bases and J by 2 bases, with 14 bases between them. Germline assignment: CDR1 MNHEY and CDR2 SVGEGT. This CDR3 spans 13 amino acids. The CDR3 sequence is CARSHWTTYEQYF. The CDR3 bases are TGTGCCAGGAGTCACTGGACTACCTACGAGCAGTACTTC.

This clonotype showed up just a few times. The V and J genes are TRBV12-3 or TRBV12-4 and TRBJ1-5, with a tentative D call TRBD1 (5 bases). The CDR3 has 13 amino acids. Trimming shortened V by 6 bases and J by 4 bases, and 10 bases separated the two germline ends. The CDR3 loop reads CASRYRKNQPQHF. The CDR3, as DNA: TGTGCCAGCAGATACAGGAAGAATCAGCCCCAGCATTTT.

This clonotype has only one observation. The chain has TRBV4-1 and TRBJ1-2; D is uncertain. The CDR3 totals 14 residues. The V end lost 1 base, the J end lost 2 bases, and 8 bases lay between the germline ends. Germline values: CDR1 MGHRA, CDR2 YSYEKL. As DNA, the CDR3 is TGCGCCAGCAGCCAAGGAGAAAAGAACTATGGCTACACCTTC. The encoded protein is CASSQGEKNYGYTF.

As regards this clonotype: The junction shows a germline mismatch at one end, possibly a read error. V is TRBV12-3 or TRBV12-4 and J is TRBJ2-2; 9 bases are shared with TRBD1. This CDR3 contains 18 residues. The CDR3: CANSFIGHRGPGTGKLFF. CDR3 DNA sequence: TGTGCCAACAGTTTTATAGGACACAGGGGGCCAGGAACCGGGAAGCTGTTTTTT.

This clonotype has just one count. A much larger clonotype is one base distant, so this may be a read error. DNA of the CDR3: TGTGCCACCGGGACTAGCGGGAGTTACGAGCGGTACTTC. Its translation: CATGTSGSYERYF. This rearrangement joins TRBV10-3 to TRBJ2-7, with 14 bases that match TRBD2. In germline, CDR1 is ENHRY, CDR2 SYGVKD. The CDR3 covers 13 residues.

With regard to this clonotype: This CDR3 fails to terminate in the conserved phenylalanine or tryptophan, so it likely reflects a read error. The V call is TRBV6-1, the J call TRBJ2-4, with 11 bases fitting TRBD1. Germline V gene sequence: CDR1 MNHNS, CDR2 SASEGT. The length of the CDR3 is 14 residues. CDR3: CACRTGTGGDIQYS. The CDR3 DNA reads TGTGCCTGCAGGACCGGGACAGGGGGGGACATTCAGTACTCC.

Remarks on this clonotype: Germline and junction disagree at one end, which may indicate a read error. This chain connects TRBV11-2 to TRBJ2-5; 8 bases map to TRBD2. The J call is in doubt because the DNA end fits TRBJ2-1 better. The CDR3 consists of 16 residues. Looked up from germline, CDR1 is SGHAT and CDR2 is FQNNGV. CDR3 nucleotide sequence: TGTGCTAGCAGCCAAACTCCTGGCGGGGGGAAAGGGATCCAGTTCTTC. Translated, it gives CASSQTPGGGKGIQFF.

In its sample, this clonotype ranks as medium-sized. V and J are TRBV4-3 and TRBJ2-7, with no clear D. This CDR3 comprises 14 residues. From germline, CDR1 is LGHNA and CDR2 YSLEER. V was shortened by 0 bases and J by 2 bases, with 8 bases between the two germline ends. DNA for the CDR3: TGCGCCAGCAGCCAAGAAAGCTCCACCTACGAGCAGTACTTC. It codes for CASSQESSTYEQYF.

This clonotype came up many times. V usage is TRBV7-9 and J usage is TRBJ2-3; TRBD2 might be the D (5 bases). V shed 4 bases and J shed 4 bases, with 18 bases lying between them. CDR1 and CDR2 from the germline V gene are SEHNR and FQNEAQ (reference sequence). The CDR3 contains 16 residues. The CDR3 sequence: CASSSNTGGLADTQYF. CDR3 bases: TGTGCCAGCAGCTCCAACACCGGCGGGCTTGCAGATACGCAGTATTTT.

Only a few counts were recorded for this clonotype. Its ends do not fully match the called genes, so a read error is possible. This chain links TRBV6-5 with TRBJ2-2; no clear D. Germline V gene data show CDR1 as MNHEY and CDR2 as SVGAGI. The CDR3 extends over 14 amino acids. The DNA of the CDR3 is TGTGCCAGTAGTTACGCCCGGAGCACCGGGGAGCTGTTTTTT. Protein product: CASSYARSTGELFF.

The sample holds one count of this clonotype. The chain recombines TRBV11-2 with TRBJ2-7; possible D gene TRBD2, 6 bases. The CDR3 has 13 residues. Germline loops: CDR1 SGHAT, CDR2 FQNNGV. CDR3 in DNA: TGTGCCAGCAGCTTCGGAGGAGCTAGCGAGCAGTACGTA. This translates into CASSFGGASEQYV.

In its sample, this clonotype was seen once. A read error is likely, as this CDR3 ends without the conserved phenylalanine or tryptophan. The chain recombines TRBV4-2 with TRBJ2-1; TRBD2 might be the D (6 bases). The CDR3 totals 16 residues. Between the trimmed V and J ends, which lost 6 bases and 7 bases, there was a span of 22 bases. Germline assignment: CDR1 LGHNA and CDR2 YNFKEQ. The CDR3 region is CASSLTRGTSPNEQFL. Written as DNA, the CDR3 is TGTGCCAGCAGTCTCACACGTGGGACTTCCCCTAATGAGCAGTTCTTA.

As to this clonotype: One end of the junction does not line up with germline, which may come from a read error. The V gene is TRBV11-2, the J gene TRBJ2-1; D gene unclear. The CDR3 consists of 14 residues. The germline gives CDR1 SGHAT, CDR2 FQNNGV. The CDR3 loop is CASGLYLVVSEQFF. The CDR3 nucleotides read TGTGCCAGCGGCTTATACCTGGTAGTTAGTGAGCAGTTCTTC.

Remarks on this clonotype: The CDR3 does not close with the conserved phenylalanine or tryptophan, likely indicating a read error. The chain employs TRBV11-2 and TRBJ1-4; D is unresolved. The CDR3 is made up of 16 amino acids. Germline V gene lookup returns CDR1 SGHAT and CDR2 FQNNGV. The CDR3 reads CVSSKAPGGINEKLFI. CDR3 nucleotide sequence: TGTGTCAGTAGCAAGGCTCCAGGAGGAATAAATGAAAAACTGTTTATT.

Note on this clonotype: As the CDR3 is not closed by the conserved phenylalanine or tryptophan, this likely results from a read error. The chain carries TRBV12-3 or TRBV12-4 and TRBJ2-2, with D unresolved. CDR3 length: 12 amino acids. The germline V and J ends were trimmed by 6 bases and 7 bases, with 9 bases remaining between them. CDR3 loop: CASSFRHGELFL. The CDR3 DNA sequence: TGTGCCAGCAGCTTCCGTCACGGGGAGCTGTTTCTT.

This clonotype was detected ten times or more. V and J are TRBV5-8 and TRBJ1-5; tentative D call: TRBD1 (5 bases). V shed 7 bases and J shed 2 bases, with 16 bases lying between them. This CDR3 is 15 amino acids long. CDR1 is SGHTS and CDR2 is YDEGEE in the germline V gene. In DNA, the CDR3 is TGTGCCAGCGGCTCCCTTCGAGGGGGCAATCAGCCCCAGCATTTT. Translating gives CASGSLRGGNQPQHF.

This clonotype is medium-sized by share. The V gene is TRBV6-5, the J gene TRBJ1-2; D call uncertain. Germline V gene sequence: CDR1 MNHEY, CDR2 SVGAGI. V lost 5 bases, J lost 8 bases, and 18 bases lay in between. The CDR3 totals 14 residues. The CDR3 coding sequence is TGTGCCAGCAGTCAGAAAGGCAGGTCGGGAGGCTACACCTTC. This encodes CASSQKGRSGGYTF.

Notes on this clonotype: The conserved closing phenylalanine or tryptophan is absent in this CDR3, likely reflecting a read error. This chain connects TRBV4-2 to TRBJ2-7; 12 nucleotides match TRBD2. Germline lookup yields CDR1 LGHNA and CDR2 YNFKEQ. This CDR3 has 18 amino acids. As DNA, the CDR3 is TGTGCCGGCAGTGGAAAACCGGGGCTAGCGGGAGGGCCACACGAGCAGTACTTG. Amino acids: CAGSGKPGLAGGPHEQYL.

Points on this clonotype: Relative to the germline gene, one junction end is altered; a read error may explain this. The chain couples TRBV11-1 to TRBJ1-1; no clear D gene. The germline V gene encodes CDR1 SGHAT and CDR2 FQDESV (reference sequence). The CDR3 is 15 residues long. The CDR3 sequence: CASSAVLSMITEAFF. The CDR3 region has the DNA TGTGCCAGCAGCGCCGTACTCAGTATGATCACTGAGGCTTTCTTC.

This clonotype was detected once. This sequence joins TRBV6-2 or TRBV6-3 and TRBJ1-4; TRBD1 agrees at 8 bases. The CDR3 has 14 amino acids. CDR1 is MNHEY, CDR2 SVGEGT, per germline. V shed 4 bases, J shed 6 bases, and the junction held 4 bases outside the gene matches. CDR3: CASSLGQGDEKLFF. For the CDR3, the DNA is TGTGCCAGCAGTTTAGGACAGGGAGATGAAAAACTGTTTTTT.

Points on this clonotype: Since the CDR3 does not end with the conserved phenylalanine or tryptophan, this likely comes from a read error. Because the CDR3's place on the DNA is in doubt, the DNA is left out and the CDR3 is given as listed by TCRdb. V is TRBV12-3 or TRBV12-4 and J is TRBJ2-7. The CDR3 region is 16 residues in length, termini included. CDR3 sequence reads: CASSLIGSGSSYEQCL.

This clonotype was recorded a few times. A junction boundary mismatches the germline segment, possibly from a read error. V and J are TRBV6-5 and TRBJ2-7; no clear D gene. Germline CDR1 MNHEY, CDR2 SVGAGI. The CDR3 runs 14 residues. This CDR3 reads CTSPSVTRYNEQYF. The CDR3 nucleotides read TGTACCAGCCCCTCCGTGACACGGTATAACGAGCAGTACTTC.

This clonotype was observed a single time. The junction departs from the called germline gene at one end, perhaps through a read error. CDR3 coding DNA: TGTGTCAGCAGCCACGGACGCCTCTCTGGAAACACCATATATTTT. Protein: CVSSHGRLSGNTIYF. J is TRBJ1-3 and V is TRBV5-5; no clear D gene. This CDR3 spans 15 amino acids. Germline lookup yields CDR1 SGHKS and CDR2 YYEKEE (reference sequence).

In the case of this clonotype: A junction boundary mismatches the germline segment, possibly from a read error. V gene TRBV5-1 combines with J gene TRBJ2-3; 8 bases line up with TRBD2. Germline V gene lookup returns CDR1 SGHRS and CDR2 YFSETQ. The CDR3 consists of 16 residues. The chain's CDR3 is CAGSLGAGDWGDTQCF. CDR3 coding DNA: TGCGCCGGCAGCTTGGGAGCGGGAGATTGGGGAGATACGCAATGTTTT.

This sequence joins TRBV11-2 and TRBJ1-1; TRBD1 is a possible D gene (5 bases). This CDR3 region has 13 residues. Germline CDR1 and CDR2: SGHAT and FQNNGV. Trimming pared 6 bases from V and 13 bases from J, leaving 21 bases between. DNA of the CDR3: TGTGCCAGCAGGTGTGGGGGAAGGACTGAGGATTTCTTT. It codes for CASRCGGRTEDFF. Combining the CDR3 with reference TRBV11-2 and TRBJ1-1 gives the whole variable domain EAGVAQSPRYKIIEKRQSVAFWCNPISGHATLYWYQQILGQGPKLLIQFQNNGVVDDSQLPKDRFSAERLKGVDSTLKIQPAKLEDSAVYLCASRCGGRTEDFFGQGTRLTVV.

Comments on this clonotype: The junction differs from germline at one of its ends, possibly a read error. The V gene is TRBV5-4, the J gene TRBJ2-1, with TRBD2 matching over 14 bases. Germline V gives CDR1 SGHNT, CDR2 YYREEE (reference sequence). The CDR3 extends over 16 amino acids. The CDR3 region has the DNA TGTGCCAGCAGCTCGGGACTAGCGGGAGTCTACAATGAGCAGCACTTC. This translates into CASSSGLAGVYNEQHF.

Worth noting for this clonotype: At one end, the junction sequence differs from germline, possibly due to a read error. This rearrangement joins TRBV5-4 to TRBJ2-1, with 14 bases matching TRBD2. The CDR3 totals 16 residues. CDR1 is SGHNT, CDR2 YYREEE, per germline (reference sequence). The DNA of the CDR3 is TGTGTCAGCAGCTTGGGACTAGCGGGAGTCTATAATGAGCAGTTCTTC. Protein sequence: CVSSLGLAGVYNEQFF.